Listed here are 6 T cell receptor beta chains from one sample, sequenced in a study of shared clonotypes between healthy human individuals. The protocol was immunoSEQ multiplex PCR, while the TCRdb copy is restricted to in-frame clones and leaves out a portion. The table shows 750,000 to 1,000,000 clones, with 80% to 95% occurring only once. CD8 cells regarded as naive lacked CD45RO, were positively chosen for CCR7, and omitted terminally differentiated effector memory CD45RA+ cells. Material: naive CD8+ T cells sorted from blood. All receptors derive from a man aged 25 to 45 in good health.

The CDR3 region is CASRLTGGHQETQYF. DNA for the CDR3: TGTGCCAGCAGGTTGACGGGAGGGCATCAAGAGACCCAGTACTTC. The chain links TRBV11-2 to TRBJ2-5; TRBD2 aligns across 8 bases. This CDR3 has 15 amino acids. Germline V gene data show CDR1 as SGHAT and CDR2 as FQNNGV. V lost 6 bases to trimming and J lost 2 bases; unmatched junction nucleotides: 8.

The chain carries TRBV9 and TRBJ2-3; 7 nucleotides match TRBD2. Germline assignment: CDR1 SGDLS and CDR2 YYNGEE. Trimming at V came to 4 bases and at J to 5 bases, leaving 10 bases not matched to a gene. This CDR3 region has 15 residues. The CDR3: CASSTSGASGDTQYF. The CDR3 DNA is TGTGCCAGCAGCACTTCCGGGGCTAGCGGAGATACGCAGTATTTT.

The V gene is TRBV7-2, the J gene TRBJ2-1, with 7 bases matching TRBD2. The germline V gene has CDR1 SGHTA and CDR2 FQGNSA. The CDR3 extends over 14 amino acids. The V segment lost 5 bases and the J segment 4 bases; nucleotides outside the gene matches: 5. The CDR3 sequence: CASSASGRYNEQFF. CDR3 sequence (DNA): TGTGCCAGCAGCGCTAGCGGCCGTTACAATGAGCAGTTCTTC.

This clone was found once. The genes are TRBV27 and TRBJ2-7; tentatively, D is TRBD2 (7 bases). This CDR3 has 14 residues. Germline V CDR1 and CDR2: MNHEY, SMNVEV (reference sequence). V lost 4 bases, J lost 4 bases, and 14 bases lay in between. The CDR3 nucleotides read TGTGCCAGCAGTTCCGCCAGGGGAGGGTACGAGCAGTACTTC. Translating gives CASSSARGGYEQYF.

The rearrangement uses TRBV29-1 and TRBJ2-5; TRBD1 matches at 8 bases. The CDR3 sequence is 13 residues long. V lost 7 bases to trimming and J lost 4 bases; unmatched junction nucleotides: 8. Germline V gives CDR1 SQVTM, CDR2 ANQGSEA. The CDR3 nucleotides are TGCAGCGAGCTGGCCGGGACAGGAGAGACCCAGTACTTC. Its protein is CSELAGTGETQYF.

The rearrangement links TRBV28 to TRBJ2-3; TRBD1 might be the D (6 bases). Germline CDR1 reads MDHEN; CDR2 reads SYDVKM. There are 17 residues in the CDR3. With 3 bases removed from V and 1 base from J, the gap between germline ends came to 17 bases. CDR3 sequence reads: CASSLGAAGSGTDTQYF. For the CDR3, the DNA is TGTGCCAGCAGTTTGGGGGCCGCCGGTTCTGGCACAGATACGCAGTATTTT.